This TCR beta chain appears in the sequencing data of a study of cytomegalovirus exposure and HLA in healthy donors. Background on the study: From donors who were HLA-typed, an early data release held 70 million to 90 million unique TCRs.

PCR involved 60 Vbeta and 13 Jbeta primers. Some clones are missing from TCRdb's copy, which holds only in-frame ones; the method was immunoSEQ multiplex PCR. The repertoire holds about 51,000 clones, with 65% to 85% as singletons. Per the germline V gene, CDR1 is SGHVS and CDR2 is FNYEAQ. The CDR3 runs to 16 residues. J lost 6 bases, V lost 2 bases, and 10 bases had no gene match. While unrecorded immune exposures were likely, the donors were nominally healthy when sampled. J is TRBJ2-1 and V is TRBV7-6; TRBD2 aligns across 7 bases. What was sequenced was PBMCs. This sequence originates from a boy younger than 18 in good health and CMV-seropositive. The CDR3 here is CASSLPERGSGNEQFF. CDR3 sequence (DNA): TGTGCCAGCAGCTTACCGGAGCGGGGCTCGGGCAATGAGCAGTTCTTC.